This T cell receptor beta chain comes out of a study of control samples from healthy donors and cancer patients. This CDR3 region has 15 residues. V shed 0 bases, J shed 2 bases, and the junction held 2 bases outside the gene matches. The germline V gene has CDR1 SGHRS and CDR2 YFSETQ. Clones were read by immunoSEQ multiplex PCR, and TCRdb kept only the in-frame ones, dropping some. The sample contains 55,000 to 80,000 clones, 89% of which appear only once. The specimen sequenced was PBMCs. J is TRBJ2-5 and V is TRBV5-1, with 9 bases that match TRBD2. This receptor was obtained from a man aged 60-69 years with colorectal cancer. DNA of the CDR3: TGCGCCAGCAGCTTGGGTCTAGCGGGGCAAGAGACCCAGTACTTC. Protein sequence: CASSLGLAGQETQYF.